The clone carrying this TCR beta chain came up many times. Its antigen is undetermined. The CDR3 has 17 residues. Germline V CDR1 and CDR2: SGHTA, FQGTGA. The germline V and J ends were trimmed by 4 bases and 4 bases, with 21 bases remaining between them. These data belong to a study of T-cell reconstitution after alpha-beta-depleted transplantation in children. Study results and limitations: A year post-transplant, T-cell counts and diversity derived mostly from newly produced T cells. Alpha-beta T cells present about two months after transplant were reported to originate from several hundred expanded graft clones.

Unique molecular identifiers were used in preparing the TCRbeta library. TCRdb redid the calling of the PCR reads with MiXCR, one entry per CDR3 protein. The sample gives over 150,000 distinct CDR3 sequences, approximately 10% of which show up once; less than 15% is in the top ten. The chain joins TRBV7-3 to TRBJ2-3, with a possible D match to TRBD2 (6 bases). The receptor comes from a boy aged 2-9 years with acute myeloid leukemia, due to receive a stem cell transplant. The source was PBMCs, collected before TCRalphabeta/CD19-depleted stem cell transplant. CDR3 coding DNA: TGTGCCAGCAGCTCCGGCAGCCGGGACTTATTATCAGATACGCAGTATTTT. This sequence encodes CASSSGSRDLLSDTQYF.